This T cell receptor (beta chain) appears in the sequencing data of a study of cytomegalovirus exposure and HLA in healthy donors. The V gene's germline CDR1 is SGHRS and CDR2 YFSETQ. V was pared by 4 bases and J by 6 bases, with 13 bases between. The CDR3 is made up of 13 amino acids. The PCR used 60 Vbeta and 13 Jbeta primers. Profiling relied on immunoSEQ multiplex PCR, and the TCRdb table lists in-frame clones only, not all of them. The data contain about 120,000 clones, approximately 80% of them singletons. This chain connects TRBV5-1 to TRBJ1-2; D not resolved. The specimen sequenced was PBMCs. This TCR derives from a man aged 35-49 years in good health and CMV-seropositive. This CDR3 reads CASSRDSSDGYTF. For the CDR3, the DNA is TGCGCCAGCAGCCGCGACTCGAGCGATGGCTACACCTTC. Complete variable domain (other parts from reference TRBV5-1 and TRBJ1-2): KAGVTQTPRYLIKTRGQQVTLSCSPISGHRSVSWYQQTPGQGLQFLFEYFSETQRNKGNFPGRFSGRQFSNSRSEMNVSTLELGDSALYLCASSRDSSDGYTFGSGTRLTVV.